The present entry profiles one T cell receptor (beta chain) with its context. The sample originates from a study of blood T cell repertoires in COVID-19. About the study: PBMCs, B-cell-depleted T cells, or T cells were the source of the cDNA or gDNA that made up the material.

Libraries were prepared by immunoSEQ multiplex PCR; TCRdb keeps only in-frame clonotypes and omits some of them. The sample has some 250,000 clones; roughly 79% are singletons. The CDR3 spans 14 residues. Trimming cost V 2 bases and J 3 bases, with 10 bases left between them. Per germline, CDR1 LNHDA and CDR2 SQIVND (reference sequence). The sequencing sample was made of peripheral blood. The chain carries TRBV19 and TRBJ1-1; D gene uncertain. This receptor was obtained from a woman between 55 and 75 years old with active or convalescent COVID-19. CDR3 coding DNA: TGTGCCAGTAGTATACCGGGGAGGTACACTGAAGCTTTCTTT. Its protein product is CASSIPGRYTEAFF.